The next 19 T cell receptor beta chains were all read from a single sample in a study of T cell responses to AZD1222 COVID-19 vaccine. The data were produced by immunoSEQ multiplex PCR, yet TCRdb's version contains in-frame clones alone and is incomplete. In the table there are 110,000 to 150,000 clones, about 92% of which are singletons. The sample was peripheral blood, taken on day 0 of AZD1222 vaccination. The receptor set was obtained from an adult in good health.

This clone was found a few times. V is TRBV3-1 (or the pseudogene TRBV3-2) and J is TRBJ2-5, with TRBD2 matching 13 bases. Germline trimming cut 4 bases from V and 7 bases from J; bases unmatched to any gene: 6. The germline CDR1 and CDR2 sequences are LGHDT and YNNKEL (reference sequence). The CDR3 has 15 residues. The DNA of the CDR3 is TGTGCCAGCAGCCGGGGGACTAGCGGGATACTGACCCAGTACTTC. Translation gives CASSRGTSGILTQYF.

The V gene is TRBV28, the J gene TRBJ2-7; 9 positions agree with TRBD2. Germline CDR1 reads MDHEN; CDR2 reads SYDVKM. V lost 7 bases to trimming and J lost 3 bases; unmatched junction nucleotides: 4. The CDR3 sequence is 13 residues long. CDR3 sequence: CASTETSGYEQYF. In nucleotides, the CDR3 is TGTGCCAGCACCGAGACTAGCGGCTACGAGCAGTACTTC.

The CDR3 protein is CASSDGQGSSNQPQHF. The CDR3 nucleotides read TGTGCCAGCAGTGATGGCCAGGGGTCGAGCAATCAGCCCCAGCATTTT. This chain joins TRBV2 and TRBJ1-5; perhaps TRBD1 as D (6 bases). V gave up 3 bases and J gave up 1 base, with 13 bases separating them. This CDR3 has 16 residues. The germline CDR1 and CDR2 sequences are SNHLY and FYNNEI.

The genes are TRBV7-8 and TRBJ2-5; tentative D call: TRBD1 (6 bases). CDR1 SGHVS and CDR2 FQNEAQ come from the germline V gene. There are 13 residues in the CDR3. V was pared by 5 bases and J by 5 bases, with 12 bases between. The CDR3 spells CASSLQGPETQYF. In nucleotides, the CDR3 is TGTGCCAGCAGCCTACAGGGACCGGAGACCCAGTACTTC. Full variable domain (rest looked up from reference TRBV7-8 and TRBJ2-5): GAGVSQSPRYKVAKRGQDVALRCDPISGHVSLFWYQQALGQGPEFLTYFQNEAQLDKSGLPSDRFFAERPEGSVSTLKIQRTQQEDSAVYLCASSLQGPETQYFGPGTRLLVL.

This clone was seen just once. The rearrangement joins TRBV28 to TRBJ2-7, with D perhaps matching TRBD2 (5 bases). Trimming took off 5 bases at V and 0 bases at J, with 17 bases between the two ends. This CDR3 has 16 amino acids. CDR1 is MDHEN, CDR2 SYDVKM, per germline. Here the CDR3 reads CASSPLEAATSYEQYF. In nucleotides, the CDR3 is TGTGCCAGCAGTCCCCTGGAAGCGGCGACCTCCTACGAGCAGTACTTC.

V gene TRBV30 combines with J gene TRBJ2-7; D remains unclear. The CDR3 runs 11 residues. Trimming removed 0 bases at V and 5 bases at J, with 5 bases between. Germline assignment: CDR1 GTSNPN and CDR2 SVGIG (reference sequence). The CDR3 nucleotides read TGTGCCTGGAGTGTAAGGGACGAGCAGTACTTC. This encodes CAWSVRDEQYF.

The chain uses TRBV5-4 and TRBJ2-1; 11 nucleotides agree with TRBD2. CDR3 length: 15 amino acids. Germline V gene sequence: CDR1 SGHNT, CDR2 YYREEE (reference sequence). The V segment lost 0 bases and the J segment 8 bases; nucleotides outside the gene matches: 4. In DNA, the CDR3 is TGTGCCAGCAGCTTGGGACTAGCGGGAATCTATGAGCAGTTCTTC. Its protein is CASSLGLAGIYEQFF.

The J gene is TRBJ1-2, the V gene TRBV19; D is perhaps TRBD1 (5 bases). V lost 10 bases to trimming and J lost 8 bases, with 17 bases between them. The CDR3 has 12 residues. Germline CDR1 reads LNHDA; CDR2 reads SQIVND (reference sequence). CDR3 amino acids: CATQGPGGGYTF. The CDR3, as DNA: TGTGCCACCCAAGGACCTGGGGGAGGCTACACCTTC. Based on the CDR3 plus reference TRBV19 and TRBJ1-2, the full variable domain is DGGITQSPKYLFRKEGQNVTLSCEQNLNHDAMYWYRQDPGQGLRLIYYSQIVNDFQKGDIAEGYSVSREKKESFPLTVTSAQKNPTAFYLCATQGPGGGYTFGSGTRLTVV.

This clone has a single count. The chain carries TRBV19 and TRBJ2-1, with D perhaps assigned TRBD1 or TRBD2 (5 bases each). Trimming removed 8 bases at V and 5 bases at J, with 16 bases between. The CDR3 is 14 residues long. The germline CDR1 and CDR2 sequences are LNHDA and SQIVND (reference sequence). The CDR3 sequence is CASGYGAPNNEQFF. In nucleotides, the CDR3 is TGTGCCAGTGGATACGGGGCTCCCAACAATGAGCAGTTCTTC.

CDR3 amino acids: CASSEVARTYNEQFF. In DNA form, the CDR3 reads TGTGCCAGCAGTGAAGTAGCCAGGACCTACAATGAGCAGTTCTTC. The rearrangement joins TRBV2 to TRBJ2-1; D gene uncertain. This CDR3 is 15 amino acids long. Germline assignment: CDR1 SNHLY and CDR2 FYNNEI. Trimming stripped 1 base from V and 2 bases from J, with 9 bases between.

This clone was recorded once. The chain combines TRBV5-1 with TRBJ1-3; TRBD1 is a possible D gene (6 bases). The CDR3 has 14 residues. Germline V gives CDR1 SGHRS, CDR2 YFSETQ. The V and J ends lost 0 bases and 6 bases respectively, with 10 bases between them. This chain's CDR3 is CASSLAGQTNTIYF. The CDR3 nucleotides read TGCGCCAGCAGCTTGGCAGGACAGACAAACACCATATATTTT.

The V and J genes are TRBV27 and TRBJ1-5; tentative D call: TRBD1 (5 bases). Trimming removed 4 bases at V and 4 bases at J, with 17 bases between. CDR1 and CDR2 (germline): MNHEY, SMNVEV (reference sequence). There are 16 residues in the CDR3. This chain's CDR3 is CASSSDRGAQNQPQHF. The CDR3 DNA is TGTGCCAGCAGTTCGGATCGAGGGGCGCAGAATCAGCCCCAGCATTTT.

J is TRBJ2-1 and V is TRBV7-3, with 8 bases lining up with TRBD2. The CDR3 is 15 residues long. After removal of 5 bases from V and 10 bases from J, the junction contained 13 bases not matched to a gene. Germline V gives CDR1 SGHTA, CDR2 FQGTGA. The DNA for the CDR3 is TGTGCCAGCAGCGCAGGACGGGAGGGCCCGAGGGAGCAGTTCTTC. Protein product: CASSAGREGPREQFF.

V usage is TRBV6-2 or TRBV6-3 and J usage is TRBJ2-2; D perhaps matches TRBD1 (6 bases). Germline loops: CDR1 MNHEY, CDR2 SVGEGT. Trimming removed 4 bases from V and 6 bases from J, with 21 bases in between. The CDR3 contains 17 residues. The CDR3 loop reads CASSSTRGRGSSGELFF. The CDR3 DNA reads TGTGCCAGCAGTTCCACTAGGGGCAGGGGTTCGTCCGGGGAGCTGTTTTTT.

The chain combines TRBV5-1 with TRBJ1-6; TRBD1 agrees at 10 bases. V lost 5 bases and J lost 4; bases outside the gene matches: 6. CDR1 and CDR2 (germline): SGHRS, YFSETQ. The length of the CDR3 is 16 residues. CDR3 protein: CASSPGTGAYNSPLHF. The CDR3 DNA sequence: TGCGCCAGCAGTCCCGGGACAGGGGCTTATAATTCACCCCTCCACTTT.

This clone occurred once. V usage is TRBV19 and J usage is TRBJ1-5; D not resolved. Germline CDR1 and CDR2: LNHDA and SQIVND (reference sequence). Trimming cost V 2 bases and J 0 bases, with 11 bases left between them. This CDR3 is 16 amino acids long. The CDR3 is CASSILGRYSNQPQHF. CDR3 sequence (DNA): TGTGCCAGTAGTATACTTGGCAGGTATAGCAATCAGCCCCAGCATTTT.

The rearrangement links TRBV9 to TRBJ1-1; tentative D call: TRBD1 (5 bases). Deletions cut 4 bases from V and 8 bases from J, with 24 bases between. Germline loops: CDR1 SGDLS, CDR2 YYNGEE. The CDR3 covers 16 residues. The DNA for the CDR3 is TGTGCCAGCAGCCGGACGGGGTCTGGGGCGTCGTCAGAAGCTTTCTTT. Residues: CASSRTGSGASSEAFF.

The count of this clone is one. This sequence joins TRBV12-3 or TRBV12-4 and TRBJ2-3; D is unresolved. V gave up 3 bases and J gave up 7 bases, with 8 bases separating them. The CDR3 spans 12 residues. For the CDR3, the DNA is TGTGCCAGCAGTTTGACCCCTCATACGCAGTATTTT. It codes for CASSLTPHTQYF.

The gene calls are TRBV9 and TRBJ2-7; 9 bases are shared with TRBD2. The CDR3 has 14 residues. Germline V gives CDR1 SGDLS, CDR2 YYNGEE. Trimming removed 3 bases from V and 4 bases from J; junction bases left unmatched: 5. The CDR3 loop is CASSGGTSWYEQYF. CDR3 bases: TGTGCCAGCAGCGGAGGGACTAGCTGGTACGAGCAGTACTTC.